The entry below gives a single TCR beta chain sequence along with its context. This clonotype was recorded many times. Its antigen is still unknown. No much larger clone exists at a distance of one base, and base qualities are not known. The meaning of the sample's time point label: persistent/refractory GD, antithyroid drugs over 5 years with positive TRAb. For both TCR sequencing and RNA sequencing, RNA was extracted from PBMCs in TRIzol. The diagnosis of Graves' disease was made according to American Thyroid Association guidelines. Patients for the study were recruited at an endocrinology department in Xi'an, China. From each patient, around 9.3 milliliters of peripheral blood was collected into an EDTA anticoagulant tube. Ficoll Paque Plus density gradient separation was used to isolate PBMCs, and no further T cell sorting was performed. An Agilent 2100 Bioanalyzer and agarose gel were used to assess RNA quality, and a NanoDrop 2000 was used to measure RNA concentration.

V loses 3 bases of germline sequence and J loses 6 bases, and the interval between the two ends is 8 bases. Per the germline V gene, MDHEN is the CDR1 and SYDVKM is the CDR2. Measured from the cysteine to the phenylalanine, the CDR3 is 13 residues long. Only the CDR3 part of the read is kept: 39 bases, read in frame from the first base. The data belong to a study of regulatory T cells in long-lasting Graves disease (dated by TCRdb to the early 2020s). Study-level background: To count as having persistent Graves' disease, a patient had to have received antithyroid drug treatment for over 5 years with TSH receptor autoantibodies remaining persistently positive. A total of around 33 samples underwent TCR sequencing, from 13 patients with persistent Graves' disease and 20 or so patients with newly diagnosed Graves' disease. Persistent Graves' disease patients were compared with newly diagnosed Graves' disease patients by peripheral blood TCR sequencing and RNA sequencing. On average, persistent Graves' disease patients in the clinical cohort had been on antithyroid drugs for about 10.3 years. The study was conducted in China and was registered as a clinical trial.

Libraries were built with multiplex PCR. The instrument given in TCRdb is Illumina HiSeq 4000. iRepertoire HTBI primers and Arm-PCR amplification of CDR3 regions were used to construct TCR beta libraries. Gel purification was performed on PCR products prior to sequencing. The study's own analysis went as follows. Across samples, about 63 TRBV and 14 TRBJ segments were identified and used for gene usage analysis of CDR3 amino acid clonotypes. COPE and FqMerger were used to merge the filtered high-quality paired reads into contigs. BLAST was used to align contigs to IMGT TRBV, TRBD and TRBJ reference genes, and CDR3 was defined according to IMGT. Any clonotype with a frequency above 0.1% was classified as a highly expanded clone. Shannon entropy served as the measure of repertoire diversity, while the Gini coefficient captured V-J evenness. Clonotypes shared by more than one individual were considered public. TCRdb trimmed the raw reads at Q25, called clones with MiXCR and kept productive beta chains. Each entry merges the rows of one CDR3 protein and shows their most common DNA and genes. For this entry, the V and J calls and clone size follow TCRdb and not the study's own pipeline. For this sample there are approximately 360,000 distinct CDR3 sequences; around 23% appear just once. The top ten clones comprise under 35% of the sample.

The paper as a whole reports these results and caveats: The small sample size was acknowledged by the authors as a limitation that may reduce accuracy. Patients with persistent disease shared more public clonotypes (roughly 2,900) than newly diagnosed patients did (966). Persistent Graves' disease patients showed lower TCR Shannon entropy and fewer highly expanded clones than newly diagnosed patients, suggesting clonal expansion. Only peripheral blood was studied, because thyroid tissue, the primary lesion, was inaccessible. TRBV28, TRBJ1-2 and TRBJ2-5 were preferentially used in persistent disease, while TRBV20-1 and TRBJ2-1 were favored in newly diagnosed disease. Only the TCR beta chain was sequenced and analyzed.

The sequence is built from TRBV28 and TRBJ2-2, with no D gene named confidently. This TCR was sampled from a middle-aged woman with Graves disease. Donor details come from another sample of the same person, matched by shared clones. Sequences were derived from peripheral blood mononuclear cells (PBMCs), sampled when the disease was refractory, from a patient treated with antithyroid drugs. The CDR3 region has the sequence CASSFWEAGELFF. The nucleotide sequence is TGTGCCAGCAGTTTCTGGGAAGCCGGGGAGCTGTTTTTT.